What follows are 8 T cell receptor beta chains derived from one specimen sequenced in a study of blood T cell repertoires in COVID-19. The assay was immunoSEQ multiplex PCR, and TCRdb's table has in-frame clones only and misses some. The table has around 300,000 clones, 85% seen once. Sequenced sample: PBMCs or T cells enriched from blood (not recorded which). Source of these receptors: a woman aged 50 to 60 who had recovered from COVID-19.

CDR3 DNA sequence: TGCAGTGCCAGTGGCGGCCCAGAAGCTTTCTTT. Translation gives CSASGGPEAFF. J is TRBJ1-1 and V is TRBV20-1; D is uncertain. Trimming stripped 6 bases from V and 8 bases from J, with 13 bases between. The germline V gene encodes CDR1 DFQATT and CDR2 SNEGSKA (reference sequence). This CDR3 spans 11 amino acids.

The chain couples TRBV5-1 to TRBJ2-3; 7 bases match TRBD1. Germline V gene data show CDR1 as SGHRS and CDR2 as YFSETQ. The CDR3 sequence is 15 residues long. J lost 1 base, V lost 5 bases, and 7 bases had no gene match. The CDR3 reads CASSFEDRRTDTQYF. The CDR3, as DNA: TGCGCCAGCAGTTTCGAGGACAGGCGCACAGATACGCAGTATTTT.

The chain is built from TRBV28 and TRBJ1-3; D gene unclear. This CDR3 has 13 residues. V lost 4 bases and J 0 bases, leaving 4 bases between the germline ends. Germline-derived CDR1 and CDR2 are MDHEN and SYDVKM. CDR3 DNA: TGTGCCAGCAGTTCCATCTCTGGAAACACCATATATTTT. Residues: CASSSISGNTIYF.

A few counts support this clone. The chain uses TRBV27 and TRBJ1-5; no firm D call. Germline V CDR1 and CDR2: MNHEY, SMNVEV (reference sequence). The CDR3 is 11 residues long. V was trimmed by 5 bases and J by 6 bases, leaving 5 bases between them. CDR3 residues: CASSPVQPQHF. The DNA of the CDR3 is TGTGCCAGCAGTCCAGTTCAGCCCCAGCATTTT.

This clone was found a few times. V gene TRBV19 combines with J gene TRBJ2-7; 8 nucleotides line up with TRBD2. V shed 1 base, J shed 1 base, and the junction held 3 bases outside the gene matches. Germline loops: CDR1 LNHDA, CDR2 SQIVND (reference sequence). CDR3 length: 15 residues. This CDR3 reads CASSIASGSSYEQYF. Here the CDR3 DNA reads TGTGCCAGTAGTATAGCCAGCGGGAGTTCCTACGAGCAGTACTTC.

The chain is built from TRBV7-8 and TRBJ1-3; maybe TRBD1 (6 bases). The CDR3 is made up of 16 amino acids. Germline V CDR1 and CDR2: SGHVS, FQNEAQ. V was clipped by 0 bases and J by 4 bases, with 13 bases between them. CDR3 in amino acids: CASSLARHRAGNTIYF. In DNA, the CDR3 is TGTGCCAGCAGCTTAGCCCGTCACAGGGCCGGAAACACCATATATTTT.

This clone was detected only a few times. The chain couples TRBV10-3 to TRBJ2-5, with 8 bases fitting TRBD2. The length of the CDR3 is 15 residues. The germline V gene encodes CDR1 ENHRY and CDR2 SYGVKD. V was pared by 8 bases and J by 2 bases, with 10 bases of the junction left unmatched. The CDR3 DNA follows: TGTGCCATCTCAAGCGGGGGAGAAATACAAGAGACCCAGTACTTC. Its protein product is CAISSGGEIQETQYF.

V is TRBV29-1 and J is TRBJ2-3; maybe TRBD1 (5 bases). The V gene lost 8 bases and the J gene lost 4 bases, with 16 bases spanning the gap. CDR1 is SQVTM, CDR2 ANQGSEA, per germline. The CDR3 has 13 residues. CDR3 loop: CSTGKLGADTQYF. CDR3 sequence (DNA): TGCAGCACTGGGAAGTTAGGGGCAGATACGCAGTATTTT.